Each of the 8 T cell receptor beta chains below was sequenced from the same sample in a study of T-cell reconstitution after alpha-beta-depleted transplantation in children (TCRdb year 2016). Library creation used PCR. The sequencer was an Illumina HiSeq 2500. TCR libraries were prepared with molecular barcoding, using unique molecular identifiers to normalize TCRbeta repertoire quantification. Using fastp trimming at Q25 and MiXCR clonotype assembly, TCRdb reanalyzed the public sequencing data and kept in-frame beta chains. Each CDR3 protein appears once, grouped with its most common genes and DNA. This sample comprises roughly 400,000 distinct CDR3 sequences, approximately 42% of them detected only once. Of the sample, 27% is held by the ten largest clones. Per the publication, the treatment or condition label means: allogeneic hematopoietic cell transplantation with graft depleted of TCRalphabeta T cells and CD19 B cells.

Sequenced material: PBMCs, taken before TCRalphabeta/CD19-depleted stem cell transplant. The source is a girl aged 2 to 10 with aplastic anemia, due to receive a stem cell transplant.

The V gene is TRBV6-1, the J gene TRBJ2-5; the match to TRBD2 covers 11 bases. Unmatched junction bases numbered 6, after V lost 6 bases and J lost 0 bases. There are 16 residues in the CDR3. Germline-derived CDR1 and CDR2 are MNHNS and SASEGT. CDR3 sequence reads: CASSERTSGYQETQYF. Here the CDR3 DNA reads TGTGCCAGCAGCGAAAGGACTAGCGGGTACCAAGAGACCCAGTACTTC.

This clonotype was observed at least ten times. CDR3 bases: TGTGCCAGCAGTTTAGATGTAGGGAAAGAGTACGAGCAGTACTTC. Translated: CASSLDVGKEYEQYF. The chain has TRBV12-3 or TRBV12-4 and TRBJ2-7; no clear D gene. Trimming removed 1 base from V and 4 bases from J, with 14 bases in between. This CDR3 is 15 amino acids long.

CDR3 nucleotide sequence: TGCAGTGCGGCCCAACGACTAGCGGGAACTACAGATACGCAGTATTTT. Translating gives CSAAQRLAGTTDTQYF. The rearrangement uses TRBV20-1 and TRBJ2-3, with 11 positions matching TRBD2. The CDR3 runs to 16 residues. The V gene's germline CDR1 is DFQATT and CDR2 SNEGSKA (reference sequence). J was trimmed by 3 bases and V by 6 bases; bases with no gene match: 11.

The chain combines TRBV13 with TRBJ2-4; D may be TRBD2 (6 bases). Germline CDR1 reads PRHDT; CDR2 reads FYEKMQ (reference sequence). CDR3 size: 15 residues. The V gene lost 1 base and the J gene lost 0 bases, with 7 bases spanning the gap. CDR3 amino acids: CASSLAGVAKNIQYF. As DNA, the CDR3 is TGTGCCAGCAGCTTAGCGGGAGTAGCCAAAAACATTCAGTACTTC. Using reference TRBV13 and TRBJ2-4 for the parts outside the CDR3, the full variable domain is AAGVIQSPRHLIKEKRETATLKCYPIPRHDTVYWYQQGPGQDPQFLISFYEKMQSDKGSIPDRFSAQQFSDYHSELNMSSLELGDSALYFCASSLAGVAKNIQYFGAGTRLSVL.

The V call is TRBV10-1, the J call TRBJ2-3, with D unclear. Trimming removed 8 bases from V and 2 bases from J, with 11 bases in between. This CDR3 has 13 residues. Germline CDR1 WNHNN, CDR2 SYGVQD (reference sequence). In DNA, the CDR3 is TGCGCCAGCTCGGCCTTTCCCACAGATACGCAGTATTTT. This sequence encodes CASSAFPTDTQYF.

This rearrangement joins TRBV20-1 to TRBJ2-1; 11 bases are a match to TRBD2. The germline CDR1 and CDR2 sequences are DFQATT and SNEGSKA (reference sequence). The CDR3 covers 17 residues. V trimming: 5 bases; J trimming: 6 bases; junction bases outside the gene matches: 15. The CDR3: CSAETSGTVGFGNEQFF. In DNA, the CDR3 is TGCAGTGCTGAGACTAGCGGGACAGTGGGGTTCGGCAATGAGCAGTTCTTC.

The table lists this clonotype with many counts. This CDR3 is CSAPKASGRASTQYF. The CDR3 region has the DNA TGCAGTGCTCCCAAGGCTAGCGGGAGGGCCAGTACGCAGTATTTT. The rearrangement uses TRBV20-1 and TRBJ2-3, with TRBD2 matching over 12 bases. Losses at the gene ends were 5 bases for V and 8 bases for J; bases not matched to a gene: 11. This CDR3 is built from 15 residues. CDR1 is DFQATT, CDR2 SNEGSKA, per germline (reference sequence).

As regards this clonotype: Sequence at one end of the junction differs from germline and may be a read error. The chain combines TRBV18 with TRBJ2-3; possibly TRBD1 or TRBD2 for D (5 bases each). Germline V gene data show CDR1 as KGHSH and CDR2 as LQKENI. The CDR3 contains 14 residues. Here the CDR3 DNA reads TGTGCCAGCTCCCCACGGGACGTCACAGATACGCAGTATTTT. Its protein is CASSPRDVTDTQYF.